This T cell receptor (beta chain) was identified in a study of cytomegalovirus exposure and HLA in healthy donors. Study context: Among the 398 genotyped donors, 81% were placed in the Caucasian-associated ancestry cluster.

The PCR ran on 60 Vbeta and 13 Jbeta primers. Sequencing used immunoSEQ multiplex PCR; TCRdb keeps in-frame clones, though not all of them. This sample has 75,000 to 100,000 clones, with 60% to 80% found just once. The study, taken as a whole, reports: Reports showed the classifier diagnosing cytomegalovirus status with high specificity and sensitivity. A missense variant in DCLRE1C was later tied to TCR beta V- and J-gene trimming.

Regarding this clone: Its matching antigen is unknown.

Germline V gives CDR1 LNHDA, CDR2 SQIVND (reference sequence). This CDR3 has 15 residues. Between the trimmed V and J ends, which lost 5 bases and 3 bases, there was a span of 17 bases. Those who donated were healthy bone marrow donors. The rearrangement uses TRBV19 and TRBJ2-7; the D gene is possibly TRBD2 (6 bases). The clonotype comes from a man aged 55-75 years in good health and CMV-seronegative. The material sequenced was PBMCs. CDR3 region: CASSSQREASYEQYF. The CDR3 DNA reads as TGTGCCAGTAGTTCCCAGAGGGAGGCAAGCTACGAGCAGTACTTC.